The rows below give T cell receptor beta chains drawn from one sample of a study of blood T cell repertoires in COVID-19. TCRdb's table, derived via immunoSEQ multiplex PCR, lists solely in-frame clones and lacks some. The sample records about 47,000 clones, roughly nine tenths being singletons. Sequences were obtained from peripheral blood. The receptors were sampled from a man aged 70 or older with active COVID-19. CDR3s include the opening cysteine and the closing phenylalanine or tryptophan. D genes are given only for firm matches. Clone size is stated in some rows and not others, as once, few, many or a class when expanded.

j_call	v_call	clone_size	d_call	cdr3_aa	cdr3_nt
TRBJ1-3	TRBV7-9	-	TRBD1	CASSPGQDSGNTIYF	TGTGCCAGCAGCCCCGGACAGGACTCTGGAAACACCATATATTTT
TRBJ2-2	TRBV19	-	TRBD2	CASIPGRGGELFF	TGTGCCAGTATCCCAGGGAGGGGCGGGGAGCTGTTTTTT
TRBJ2-2	TRBV19	-	TRBD2	CASQMGGTGELFF	TGTGCCAGCCAAATGGGGGGGACCGGGGAGCTGTTTTTT
TRBJ2-7	TRBV5-1	-	-	CASSLSKTRVAYEQYF	TGCGCCAGCAGCTTGTCCAAGACCCGGGTGGCCTACGAGCAGTACTTC
TRBJ2-5	TRBV18	-	-	CASSPGRGQETQYF	TGTGCCAGCTCACCAGGAAGGGGGCAAGAGACCCAGTACTTC
TRBJ1-5	TRBV19	few	-	CASSMGEGYQPQHF	TGTGCCAGTAGTATGGGGGAGGGCTATCAGCCCCAGCATTTT
TRBJ2-1	TRBV7-2	-	TRBD2	CASSFAGTSGGVNEQFF	TGTGCCAGCAGCTTTGCCGGGACTAGCGGGGGTGTCAATGAGCAGTTCTTC
TRBJ2-3	TRBV9	-	-	CASSVRGADADTQYF	TGTGCCAGCAGCGTCCGGGGGGCCGACGCAGATACGCAGTATTTT
TRBJ2-7	TRBV5-1	-	-	CASSLGVASSYEQYF	TGCGCCAGCAGCTTAGGGGTGGCATCGTCCTACGAGCAGTACTTC
TRBJ1-1	TRBV11-2	-	-	CASSFQVNTEAFF	TGTGCCAGCAGCTTTCAGGTGAACACTGAAGCTTTCTTT
TRBJ1-6	TRBV19	few	-	CASQGRVSPLHF	TGTGCCAGTCAGGGGCGAGTTTCACCCCTCCACTTT
TRBJ2-3	TRBV6-5	once	-	CASSPDRFTDTQYF	TGTGCCAGCAGTCCTGACAGGTTCACAGATACGCAGTATTTT
TRBJ2-1	TRBV7-9	-	TRBD2	CASSPSGGSYNEQFF	TGTGCCAGCAGCCCTAGCGGGGGTAGCTACAATGAGCAGTTCTTC
TRBJ2-5	TRBV11-3	-	TRBD2	CASSRSGGEETQYF	TGTGCCAGCAGCCGAAGCGGGGGTGAAGAGACCCAGTACTTC
TRBJ2-5	TRBV5-5	-	TRBD2	CASSLRLAGQETQYF	TGTGCCAGCAGCTTGCGGCTAGCGGGGCAAGAGACCCAGTACTTC
TRBJ1-1	TRBV30	-	-	CAWSFATNTEAFF	TGTGCCTGGAGTTTCGCTACGAACACTGAAGCTTTCTTT